A single sample gave rise to the 27 T cell receptor beta chains below, sequenced in a study of T cell repertoires in cytomegalovirus infection. MiXCR, run by TCRdb on the reads, gives a single entry per CDR3 protein. The data hold fewer than 350,000 distinct CDR3 sequences, with 25% to 30% observed a single time. Antigens for these TCRs are unknown. Sequenced material: cultured PBMCs, taken from culture after CMV antigen stimulation. These receptors were collected from a human donor in good health (CMV status not recorded). Some clones in this sample may be carry-over from other donors' samples.

This clonotype has just a few counts. The genes are TRBV12-3 or TRBV12-4 and TRBJ1-2, with TRBD1 identical over 8 bases. Germline trimming cut 6 bases from V and 6 bases from J; bases unmatched to any gene: 9. This CDR3 comprises 14 residues. The CDR3 DNA reads as TGTGCCAGCAGAAGGACAGGGTCGGCGCATGGCTACACCTTC. Translated: CASRRTGSAHGYTF.

This clonotype has more than one count but fewer than ten. This chain links TRBV4-2 with TRBJ2-3, with 11 nucleotides matching TRBD2. Germline V lookup: CDR1 LGHNA, CDR2 YNFKEQ. The length of the CDR3 is 17 residues. J gave up 5 bases and V 3 bases, and 10 bases lay outside the gene matches. CDR3 sequence reads: CASSQGLAGGFRDTQYF. CDR3 coding DNA: TGTGCCAGCAGCCAGGGGCTAGCGGGAGGTTTTAGAGATACGCAGTATTTT.

The rearrangement links TRBV29-1 to TRBJ2-7, with 11 bases aligning to TRBD1. The CDR3 contains 12 residues. V lost 4 bases, J lost 6 bases, and 2 bases stayed unmatched. Germline CDR1 reads SQVTM; CDR2 reads ANQGSEA. CDR3: CSVAGTGGEQYF. The CDR3, as DNA: TGCAGCGTTGCCGGGACAGGGGGCGAGCAGTACTTC.

The table lists this clonotype with a few counts. The V and J genes are TRBV2 and TRBJ1-1, with D perhaps TRBD1 (5 bases). Per the germline V gene, CDR1 is SNHLY and CDR2 is FYNNEI. Deletions cut 7 bases from V and 1 base from J, with 16 bases between. This CDR3 spans 15 amino acids. CDR3 protein: CASNSRGLRNTEAFF. Here the CDR3 DNA reads TGTGCCAGCAATTCGCGGGGGTTAAGGAACACTGAAGCTTTCTTT.

The rearrangement joins TRBV12-3 or TRBV12-4 to TRBJ2-7; possibly TRBD2 for D (7 bases). The CDR3 is made up of 19 amino acids. V lost 6 bases and J lost 5, with 32 bases in between. CDR3 protein: CASSPRRGGLQVHKDEQYF. In nucleotides, the CDR3 is TGTGCCAGCAGCCCTAGGAGGGGGGGACTACAGGTTCATAAGGACGAGCAGTACTTC.

This clonotype was seen only a few times. The chain recombines TRBV6-1 with TRBJ2-1, with D possibly being TRBD1 or TRBD2 (6 bases each). Trimming pared 2 bases from V and 10 bases from J, leaving 12 bases between. The CDR3 has 13 residues. Germline CDR1 is MNHNS and CDR2 is SASEGT. CDR3 bases: TGTGCCAGCAGTGAAAGGGGGAGGAGCGAGCAGTTCTTC. This codes for CASSERGRSEQFF.

A remark on this clonotype: This may be a read error, as it is one base from a much larger clone. The genes are TRBV6-1 and TRBJ2-1, with TRBD2 as a possible D gene (7 bases). Germline CDR1 is MNHNS and CDR2 is SASEGT. The CDR3 runs 16 residues. The CDR3 nucleotides read TGTGCCTGCAGTGCCCTGAAGGGGGGGGGCATCAATGAGCAGTTCTTC. Protein sequence: CACSALKGGGINEQFF.

The chain uses TRBV27 and TRBJ1-4; the match to TRBD1 covers 7 bases. Trimming cost V 7 bases and J 6 bases; bases outside gene matches: 8. The CDR3 loop spans 14 amino acids. Per the germline V gene, CDR1 is MNHEY and CDR2 is SMNVEV (reference sequence). CDR3 in amino acids: CASKPPGGDEKLFF. The CDR3 region has the DNA TGTGCCAGCAAGCCTCCAGGGGGGGATGAAAAACTGTTTTTT. The variable domain in full, with the rest retrieved from reference TRBV27 and TRBJ1-4, is EAQVTQNPRYLITVTGKKLTVTCSQNMNHEYMSWYRQDPGLGLRQIYYSMNVEVTDKGDVPEGYKVSRKEKRNFPLILESPSPNQTSLYFCASKPPGGDEKLFFGSGTQLSVL.

In this sample, this clonotype turned up once. This sequence joins TRBV20-1 and TRBJ1-2; possibly TRBD1 for D (6 bases). This CDR3 is 11 amino acids long. Trimming removed 5 bases from V and 7 bases from J, with 11 bases in between. The germline V gene encodes CDR1 DFQATT and CDR2 SNEGSKA (reference sequence). In DNA, the CDR3 is TGCAGTGCTTTCTCACAGGGTGGCTACACCTTC. It codes for CSAFSQGGYTF.

Only a few counts were recorded for this clonotype. The gene calls are TRBV7-6 and TRBJ2-3, with TRBD1 as a possible D gene (5 bases). The CDR3 covers 14 residues. Per germline, CDR1 SGHVS and CDR2 FNYEAQ. V lost 4 bases and J 2 bases, leaving 10 bases between the germline ends. CDR3 in amino acids: CASSSRGATDTQYF. The CDR3 DNA follows: TGTGCCAGCAGCTCTAGGGGCGCCACAGATACGCAGTATTTT.

The chain is built from TRBV2 and TRBJ2-7; 10 bases fit TRBD2. The junction had 5 bases not matched to a gene; V was cut back by 6 bases and J by 3 bases. This CDR3 contains 14 residues. Germline V CDR1 and CDR2: SNHLY, FYNNEI. CDR3 sequence reads: CASRKLAGGYEQYF. In DNA form, the CDR3 reads TGTGCCAGCAGGAAATTAGCGGGAGGCTACGAGCAGTACTTC.

This clonotype appeared once. The V call is TRBV19, the J call TRBJ2-1, with D maybe TRBD1 (6 bases). Germline lookup yields CDR1 LNHDA and CDR2 SQIVND (reference sequence). The CDR3 runs to 14 residues. Between the trimmed V and J ends, which lost 6 bases and 2 bases, there was a span of 11 bases. The CDR3 DNA reads TGTGCCAGTAGGATCGACAGGACCTACAATGAGCAGTTCTTC. As protein: CASRIDRTYNEQFF. Filled out from reference TRBV19 and TRBJ2-1, the complete variable domain reads DGGITQSPKYLFRKEGQNVTLSCEQNLNHDAMYWYRQDPGQGLRLIYYSQIVNDFQKGDIAEGYSVSREKKESFPLTVTSAQKNPTAFYLCASRIDRTYNEQFFGPGTRLTVL.

This clonotype appeared a few times. The chain uses TRBV6-2 or TRBV6-3 and TRBJ1-5; D is possibly TRBD1 (5 bases). The V end lost 5 bases, the J end lost 6 bases, and 8 bases lay between the germline ends. Germline assignment: CDR1 MNHEY and CDR2 SVGEGT. This CDR3 is 12 amino acids long. The CDR3 here is CASSTGGQPQHF. CDR3 nucleotide sequence: TGTGCCAGCAGTACCGGGGGTCAGCCCCAGCATTTT.

The chain recombines TRBV12-3 or TRBV12-4 with TRBJ2-3, with 9 bases that match TRBD2. V was pared by 5 bases and J by 6 bases, with 6 bases of the junction left unmatched. The CDR3 loop spans 14 amino acids. The CDR3 loop is CASSPASGADTQYF. Written as DNA, the CDR3 is TGTGCCAGCAGTCCCGCTAGCGGGGCCGATACGCAGTATTTT.

This clonotype was recorded many times. As DNA, the CDR3 is TGTGCCAGCAGCCTAGGACGTTCGAATTCACCCCTCCACTTT. Residues: CASSLGRSNSPLHF. This rearrangement joins TRBV7-6 to TRBJ1-6; D is uncertain. This CDR3 has 14 amino acids. Deletions cut 5 bases from V and 7 bases from J, with 12 bases between. The germline CDR1 and CDR2 sequences are SGHVS and FNYEAQ.

V and J are TRBV6-4 and TRBJ2-3; TRBD2 is a possible D gene (6 bases). Germline V gene data show CDR1 as MRHNA and CDR2 as SNTAGT. V was cut by 2 bases and J by 1 base, with 13 bases left in between. The CDR3 is 16 amino acids. The CDR3 spells CASSDLGGAGTDTQYF. As DNA, the CDR3 is TGTGCCAGCAGTGACCTCGGCGGGGCCGGCACAGATACGCAGTATTTT.

This clonotype was seen a handful of times. The V call is TRBV15, the J call TRBJ2-4; perhaps TRBD1 as D (6 bases). The CDR3 sequence is 16 residues long. Trimming removed 3 bases from V and 0 bases from J, with 12 bases in between. Germline V gives CDR1 LNHNV, CDR2 YYDKDF (reference sequence). DNA for the CDR3: TGTGCCACCAGCAGGCCCGGGACAATAGCCAAAAACATTCAGTACTTC. Translating it yields CATSRPGTIAKNIQYF.

This clonotype showed up just a few times. The J gene is TRBJ1-2, the V gene TRBV6-1; 7 bases line up with TRBD1. The CDR3 runs to 14 residues. V shed 4 bases and J 3 bases; nucleotides not matched to a gene: 5. The germline V gene has CDR1 MNHNS and CDR2 SASEGT. In DNA, the CDR3 is TGTGCCAGCAGTGGACAGGGCCCTGACTATGGCTACACCTTC. Protein product: CASSGQGPDYGYTF.

CDR3 sequence reads: CASMGTGYEQYF. CDR3 in DNA: TGTGCCAGCATGGGGACAGGGTACGAGCAGTACTTC. The genes are TRBV28 and TRBJ2-7; 9 bases map to TRBD1. Losses at the gene ends were 7 bases for V and 4 bases for J; bases not matched to a gene: 2. CDR3 size: 12 residues. Germline CDR1 is MDHEN and CDR2 is SYDVKM. Drawing the rest from reference TRBV28 and TRBJ2-7, the complete variable domain is DVKVTQSSRYLVKRTGEKVFLECVQDMDHENMFWYRQDPGLGLRLIYFSYDVKMKEKGDIPEGYSVSREKKERFSLILESASTNQTSMYLCASMGTGYEQYFGPGTRLTVT.

This clonotype is deemed hyperexpanded. The chain carries TRBV28 and TRBJ1-5, with D perhaps matching TRBD1 (6 bases). This CDR3 has 14 amino acids. Trimming pared 3 bases from V and 3 bases from J, leaving 9 bases between. Germline V gene data show CDR1 as MDHEN and CDR2 as SYDVKM. The CDR3 protein is CASSLGDTNQPQHF. CDR3 sequence (DNA): TGTGCCAGCAGTTTGGGGGACACCAATCAGCCCCAGCATTTT.

The V gene is TRBV7-2, the J gene TRBJ2-7; TRBD2 might be the D (7 bases). V shed 5 bases and J shed 4 bases, with 21 bases lying between them. The CDR3 runs 16 residues. CDR1 is SGHTA and CDR2 is FQGNSA in the germline V gene. The CDR3 here is CASSAPVGGGAYEQYF. CDR3 nucleotide sequence: TGTGCCAGCAGCGCCCCAGTGGGCGGGGGCGCATACGAGCAGTACTTC.

V usage is TRBV18 and J usage is TRBJ1-1, with TRBD1 matching 7 bases. The junction had 6 bases not matched to a gene; V was cut back by 5 bases and J by 6 bases. The CDR3 extends over 13 amino acids. Germline-derived CDR1 and CDR2 are KGHSH and LQKENI. CDR3 in DNA: TGTGCCAGCTCAACCACAGGGGATTCTGAAGCTTTCTTT. As protein: CASSTTGDSEAFF.

The count of this clonotype is one. The V call is TRBV24-1, the J call TRBJ2-3; D is uncertain. Trimming stripped 10 bases from V and 0 bases from J, with 7 bases between. Germline CDR1 KGHDR, CDR2 SFDVKD. The CDR3 spans 12 residues. CDR3 nucleotides: TGTGCCACTCAGGATAGCACAGATACGCAGTATTTT. Its translation: CATQDSTDTQYF.

V is TRBV30 and J is TRBJ2-1, with D possibly TRBD2 on 6 matching bases. The ends were cut back, 3 bases at V and 5 bases at J, with 14 bases in the middle. Germline CDR1 reads GTSNPN; CDR2 reads SVGIG (reference sequence). The CDR3 has 14 residues. DNA of the CDR3: TGTGCCTGGAGGGACTACCGGGGGAACAATGAGCAGTTCTTC. Its protein is CAWRDYRGNNEQFF.

The chain is built from TRBV24-1 and TRBJ2-3; D gene unclear. CDR1 is KGHDR, CDR2 SFDVKD, per germline. V lost 3 bases to trimming and J lost 6 bases, with 6 bases between them. CDR3 length: 12 residues. Here the CDR3 reads CATSDGVDTQYF. DNA for the CDR3: TGTGCCACCAGTGATGGAGTGGATACGCAGTATTTT.

This clonotype was picked up many times. This sequence joins TRBV7-2 and TRBJ1-5; maybe TRBD1 (5 bases). This CDR3 comprises 16 residues. Per germline, CDR1 SGHTA and CDR2 FQGNSA. Trimming pared 1 base from V and 2 bases from J, leaving 12 bases between. The CDR3 DNA reads as TGTGCCAGCAGCTTAGACAGGCAGGCCGGCAATCAGCCCCAGCATTTT. Amino acids: CASSLDRQAGNQPQHF.

This clonotype has more than one count but fewer than ten. CDR3 bases: TGTGCCAGCAGTGTCGGGACAGGGCAAGGTTTAACCATATATTTT. Protein product: CASSVGTGQGLTIYF. V is TRBV6-1 and J is TRBJ1-3; 9 bases line up with TRBD1. The CDR3 is 15 amino acids. Germline values: CDR1 MNHNS, CDR2 SASEGT. V shed 4 bases and J 10 bases; nucleotides not matched to a gene: 11.